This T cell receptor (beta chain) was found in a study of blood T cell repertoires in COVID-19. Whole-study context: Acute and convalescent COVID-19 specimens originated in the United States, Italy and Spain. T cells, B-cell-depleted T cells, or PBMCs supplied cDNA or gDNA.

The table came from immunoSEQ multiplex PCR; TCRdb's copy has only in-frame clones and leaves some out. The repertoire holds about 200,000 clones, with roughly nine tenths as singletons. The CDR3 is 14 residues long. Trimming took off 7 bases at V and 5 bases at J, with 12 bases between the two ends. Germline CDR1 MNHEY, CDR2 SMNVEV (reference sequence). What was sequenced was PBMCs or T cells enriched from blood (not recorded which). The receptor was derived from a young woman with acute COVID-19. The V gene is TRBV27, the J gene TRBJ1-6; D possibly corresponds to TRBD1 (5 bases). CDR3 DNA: TGTGCCAGCAAGCAGGGATTTAATAATTCACCCCTCCACTTT. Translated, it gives CASKQGFNNSPLHF.